Below are 13 T cell receptor beta chains sequenced from a single sample in a study of shared clonotypes between healthy human individuals (dated by TCRdb to between 2020 and 2021). The library was generated by the immunoSEQ multiplex PCR assay. This is the immuneACCESS table as TCRdb keeps it, with only in-frame sequences that have V and J called. A part of the clones is gone; compared with another copy, unresolved V genes explain less than half, and the rest is unexplained. Present in this sample are millions of clones, more than 80% of which were seen just once. Around 0.15% of the sample goes to the ten largest clones. Sequenced: naive CD4+ T cells sorted from blood. The label giving this sample's cell subset or site can be read as: CD45RA+ positively selected. These receptors were obtained from a man aged 18-30 years in good health.

The chain uses TRBV7-2 and TRBJ2-5; D might be TRBD2 (6 bases). CDR1 is SGHTA and CDR2 is FQGNSA in the germline V gene. Trimming pared 1 base from V and 5 bases from J, leaving 20 bases between. This CDR3 region has 17 residues. Written as DNA, the CDR3 is TGTGCCAGCAGCTTAGGATTAGGAGGGCAGAAGCAGGAGACCCAGTACTTC. Amino acid sequence: CASSLGLGGQKQETQYF.

J is TRBJ1-6 and V is TRBV7-2; 10 bases align to TRBD1. V shed 1 base and J 6 bases; nucleotides not matched to a gene: 12. The length of the CDR3 is 19 residues. CDR1 and CDR2 (germline): SGHTA, FQGNSA. The CDR3 is CASSLVREGGQGLNSPLHF. DNA for the CDR3: TGTGCCAGCAGCTTAGTGCGGGAGGGGGGACAGGGGCTTAATTCACCCCTCCACTTT.

The chain couples TRBV2 to TRBJ2-7, with TRBD2 identical over 10 bases. Germline V CDR1 and CDR2: SNHLY, FYNNEI. The CDR3 is made up of 13 amino acids. V was clipped by 8 bases and J by 3 bases; unmatched bases: 4. The CDR3 DNA reads TGTGCCAGCCAGACTAGCGGGCTCTACGAGCAGTACTTC. Translated: CASQTSGLYEQYF.

The chain employs TRBV10-3 and TRBJ2-7; D could derive from TRBD1 or TRBD2 (5 bases each). The CDR3 spans 15 residues. Germline-derived CDR1 and CDR2 are ENHRY and SYGVKD. Trimming took 2 bases from V and 2 from J, leaving 13 bases between them. The CDR3 sequence: CAISEAPGPTYEQYF. In DNA form, the CDR3 reads TGTGCCATCAGTGAGGCCCCGGGACCCACCTACGAGCAGTACTTC.

V is TRBV15 and J is TRBJ1-5; D remains ambiguous. V lost 1 base, J lost 0 bases, and 13 bases lay in between. The germline V gene encodes CDR1 LNHNV and CDR2 YYDKDF (reference sequence). This CDR3 has 17 amino acids. This CDR3 reads CATSRASGYGSNQPQHF. The DNA of the CDR3 is TGTGCCACCAGCAGAGCCTCCGGATACGGTAGCAATCAGCCCCAGCATTTT. Filled out from reference TRBV15 and TRBJ1-5, the complete variable domain reads DAMVIQNPRYQVTQFGKPVTLSCSQTLNHNVMYWYQQKSSQAPKLLFHYYDKDFNNEADTPDNFQSRRPNTSFCFLDIRSPGLGDTAMYLCATSRASGYGSNQPQHFGDGTRLSIL.

The chain couples TRBV11-2 to TRBJ1-2; maybe TRBD1 (5 bases). The V gene lost 5 bases and the J gene lost 2 bases, with 12 bases spanning the gap. Germline CDR1 reads SGHAT; CDR2 reads FQNNGV. CDR3 size: 14 residues. The CDR3 sequence is CASSPGDGNYGYTF. CDR3 coding DNA: TGTGCCAGCAGCCCGGGGGACGGAAACTATGGCTACACCTTC.

The chain uses TRBV19 and TRBJ2-1, with TRBD1 matching 8 bases. Germline lookup yields CDR1 LNHDA and CDR2 SQIVND (reference sequence). Trimming at V came to 0 bases and at J to 2 bases, leaving 6 bases not matched to a gene. This CDR3 region has 17 residues. CDR3 residues: CASSIDPSTGAYNEQFF. The CDR3 bases are TGTGCCAGTAGTATAGACCCGTCGACAGGGGCCTACAATGAGCAGTTCTTC.

This chain joins TRBV11-2 and TRBJ2-1, with D perhaps TRBD1 (5 bases). V dropped 2 bases and J dropped 0 bases, with 14 bases sitting between them. In germline, CDR1 is SGHAT, CDR2 FQNNGV. The CDR3 loop spans 17 amino acids. The CDR3 here is CASSLLGVGTSYNEQFF. The CDR3 nucleotides are TGTGCCAGCAGCTTATTAGGGGTGGGCACCTCCTACAATGAGCAGTTCTTC.

About this clone: Other DNA sequences in this specimen translate into the identical CDR3. This rearrangement joins TRBV7-6 to TRBJ1-5; TRBD1 agrees at 7 bases. The V gene end was trimmed by 3 bases and the J gene end by 4 bases; junction bases not matched to a gene: 3. The V gene's germline CDR1 is SGHVS and CDR2 FNYEAQ. The CDR3 loop spans 14 amino acids. The CDR3 reads CASSLGQSNQPQHF. The CDR3 DNA reads TGTGCCAGCAGCTTGGGACAGTCGAATCAGCCCCAGCATTTT.

The chain is built from TRBV10-1 and TRBJ2-5; D is possibly TRBD1 or TRBD2 (5 bases each). Germline V CDR1 and CDR2: WNHNN, SYGVQD (reference sequence). V lost 0 bases and J lost 0, with 5 bases in between. This CDR3 is 14 amino acids long. The chain's CDR3 is CASSESGDQETQYF. The CDR3, as DNA: TGCGCCAGCAGTGAGTCGGGGGACCAAGAGACCCAGTACTTC.

There are a few counts of this clone. The chain couples TRBV6-5 to TRBJ1-6; 9 bases fit TRBD1. J gave up 10 bases and V 8 bases, and 12 bases lay outside the gene matches. This CDR3 has 15 amino acids. CDR1 is MNHEY, CDR2 SVGAGI, per germline. Here the CDR3 reads CASSRGGQGTSPLHF. CDR3 sequence (DNA): TGTGCCAGCTCTAGGGGTGGACAGGGGACCTCACCCCTCCACTTT.

The gene calls are TRBV30 and TRBJ1-3; D call uncertain. V lost 2 bases and J lost 0, with 11 bases in between. The germline CDR1 and CDR2 sequences are GTSNPN and SVGIG (reference sequence). The CDR3 has 15 residues. The CDR3 reads CAWSKVLSSGNTIYF. As DNA, the CDR3 is TGTGCCTGGAGTAAGGTCCTGAGCTCTGGAAACACCATATATTTT.

V gene TRBV5-4 combines with J gene TRBJ1-4; TRBD1 is a possible D gene (6 bases). From germline, CDR1 is SGHNT and CDR2 YYREEE (reference sequence). The V end was cut by 1 base, the J end by 8 bases, with 12 bases between. The CDR3 is 14 residues long. Written as DNA, the CDR3 is TGTGCCAGCAGCTTGACAGGGAGGGGGGAAAAACTGTTTTTT. Amino acids: CASSLTGRGEKLFF.